The 25 T cell receptor beta chains below were found in one sample sequenced in a study of T-cell memory formation after mild COVID-19. TCRdb reanalysed the 5' RACE reads using MiXCR and keeps one entry per CDR3 protein. The data show hundreds of thousands of distinct CDR3 sequences, with 20% to 25% seen just once and approximately 12% held by the top ten. The sequencing input was PBMCs or a T cell subset sorted from them (not recorded which). All receptors come from an adult woman who had mild COVID-19 (a few samples of this study predate the infection). Cell type and time point are not known.

V is TRBV7-2 and J is TRBJ2-3; no clear D. Germline V gene data show CDR1 as SGHTA and CDR2 as FQGNSA. The CDR3 length is 15 residues. V was trimmed by 0 bases and J by 5 bases, leaving 12 bases between them. The CDR3 loop is CASSLALAGKDTQYF. CDR3 in DNA: TGTGCCAGCAGCTTAGCGCTGGCAGGAAAAGATACGCAGTATTTT.

The V gene is TRBV4-1, the J gene TRBJ2-7, with TRBD2 matching over 11 bases. J gave up 3 bases and V 2 bases, and 6 bases lay outside the gene matches. CDR1 and CDR2 (germline): MGHRA, YSYEKL. The CDR3 sequence is 16 residues long. The CDR3 region is CASSQSETSGIYEQYF. The DNA of the CDR3 is TGCGCCAGCAGCCAATCCGAGACTAGCGGGATCTACGAGCAGTACTTC.

The rearrangement links TRBV10-3 to TRBJ2-1; TRBD2 matches at 8 bases. Germline CDR1 ENHRY, CDR2 SYGVKD. The CDR3 totals 18 residues. After removal of 3 bases from V and 1 base from J, the junction contained 11 bases not matched to a gene. The CDR3, as DNA: TGTGCCATCAGTGACCCAGAAAGAGCGGGAGCTTCCTACAATGAGCAGTTCTTC. Protein sequence: CAISDPERAGASYNEQFF.

CDR3 nucleotides: TGCAGCGTTCCCGGGACACAGCCCTACGAGCAGTACTTC. This gives the protein CSVPGTQPYEQYF. J is TRBJ2-7 and V is TRBV29-1, with D tentatively TRBD1 (6 bases). CDR1 is SQVTM, CDR2 ANQGSEA, per germline. The germline V and J ends were trimmed by 5 bases and 2 bases, with 13 bases remaining between them. The CDR3 covers 13 residues.

This clonotype was seen many times. The rearrangement joins TRBV29-1 to TRBJ2-1; D remains ambiguous. The CDR3 loop spans 11 amino acids. Trimming took off 4 bases at V and 4 bases at J, with 5 bases between the two ends. Germline assignment: CDR1 SQVTM and CDR2 ANQGSEA. The CDR3 DNA sequence: TGCAGCGTTGGCAGGTACAATGAGCAGTTCTTC. Protein sequence: CSVGRYNEQFF.

The V call is TRBV7-7, the J call TRBJ2-5; D is tentatively TRBD1 or TRBD2 (5 bases each). The V gene lost 5 bases and the J gene lost 5 bases, with 21 bases spanning the gap. This CDR3 spans 16 amino acids. Germline-derived CDR1 and CDR2 are SSHAT and FNYEAQ (reference sequence). The CDR3, as DNA: TGTGCCAGCAGCGCCGGCCTACTCGTGGGGGAGGAGACCCAGTACTTC. This translates into CASSAGLLVGEETQYF.

The chain uses TRBV7-2 and TRBJ2-2; unclear D gene. Germline V CDR1 and CDR2: SGHTA, FQGNSA. V was shortened by 1 base and J by 5 bases, with 8 bases between the two germline ends. The CDR3 is 14 residues long. The CDR3 DNA reads TGTGCCAGCAGCTTAGGGCCTCGGACCGGGGAGCTGTTTTTT. It codes for CASSLGPRTGELFF.

This clonotype has only a few counts. This sequence joins TRBV7-9 and TRBJ2-6; D remains unclear. The CDR3 loop spans 17 amino acids. Germline V gives CDR1 SEHNR, CDR2 FQNEAQ (reference sequence). V lost 0 bases to trimming and J lost 0 bases, with 9 bases between them. This CDR3 reads CASSLASRRSGANVLTF. The CDR3 coding sequence is TGTGCCAGCAGCTTAGCCAGCCGCCGCTCTGGGGCCAACGTCCTGACTTTC.

This clonotype was seen a handful of times. V gene TRBV7-9 combines with J gene TRBJ1-2, with unresolved D. With 1 base removed from V and 5 bases from J, the gap between germline ends came to 8 bases. From germline, CDR1 is SEHNR and CDR2 FQNEAQ (reference sequence). The CDR3 has 13 amino acids. The chain's CDR3 is CASSLGRLYGYTF. The DNA for the CDR3 is TGTGCCAGCAGCTTAGGACGGTTGTATGGCTACACCTTC.

The V call is TRBV7-9, the J call TRBJ1-1; tentatively, D is TRBD1 (5 bases). This CDR3 spans 13 amino acids. Trimming left V 1 base short and J 12 bases short, with 15 bases between. Germline CDR1 is SEHNR and CDR2 is FQNEAQ (reference sequence). CDR3 sequence reads: CASSLEGRVSTFF. The CDR3 region has the DNA TGTGCCAGCAGCTTAGAGGGCAGGGTGAGCACTTTCTTT.

The V gene is TRBV7-2, the J gene TRBJ2-7; 14 nucleotides align to TRBD2. V gave up 2 bases and J gave up 7 bases; unmatched junction bases: 10. Germline V gene data show CDR1 as SGHTA and CDR2 as FQGNSA. The CDR3 length is 17 residues. The CDR3 DNA sequence: TGTGCCAGCAGCTTACGGGGGACTAGCGGGGGACGATCGGAGCAGTACTTC. Its protein is CASSLRGTSGGRSEQYF.

This clonotype has a handful of counts. V usage is TRBV20-1 and J usage is TRBJ1-5, with D tentatively TRBD1 (5 bases). V was shortened by 4 bases and J by 5 bases, with 15 bases between the two germline ends. This CDR3 contains 14 residues. CDR1 and CDR2 from the germline V gene are DFQATT and SNEGSKA (reference sequence). CDR3 in amino acids: CSANVAGSYQPQHF. In DNA, the CDR3 is TGCAGTGCTAATGTGGCAGGGTCATATCAGCCCCAGCATTTT.

The sample holds many counts of this clonotype. The CDR3 reads CASSLNGGTEAFF. In nucleotides, the CDR3 is TGTGCCAGCAGTTTAAACGGAGGCACTGAAGCTTTCTTT. The V gene is TRBV12-3 or TRBV12-4, the J gene TRBJ1-1; D call uncertain. The CDR3 consists of 13 residues. Trimming pared 2 bases from V and 4 bases from J, leaving 8 bases between.

This clonotype was counted at least ten times. The rearrangement links TRBV7-9 to TRBJ1-1; 8 positions match TRBD1. CDR3 length: 15 amino acids. Germline V gene lookup returns CDR1 SEHNR and CDR2 FQNEAQ (reference sequence). V lost 5 bases to trimming and J lost 4 bases; unmatched junction nucleotides: 9. In DNA form, the CDR3 reads TGTGCCAGCAGCCTCGCAGGGGGCGCCGGCACTGAAGCTTTCTTT. Translated, it gives CASSLAGGAGTEAFF. Looking up the rest from reference TRBV7-9 and TRBJ1-1 gives the full variable domain: DTGVSQNPRHKITKRGQNVTFRCDPISEHNRLYWYRQTLGQGPEFLTYFQNEAQLEKSRLLSDRFSAERPKGSFSTLEIQRTEQGDSAMYLCASSLAGGAGTEAFFGQGTRLTVV.

This clonotype was observed a few times. The V and J genes are TRBV9 and TRBJ1-1; D is unclear. Trimming pared 0 bases from V and 4 bases from J, leaving 13 bases between. CDR3 length equals 15 residues. Germline CDR1 SGDLS, CDR2 YYNGEE. The CDR3 nucleotides read TGTGCCAGCAGCGTAGGTGGGGTACGGGGCACTGAAGCTTTCTTT. This encodes CASSVGGVRGTEAFF.

This clonotype was seen more than once but under ten times. The chain is built from TRBV12-3 or TRBV12-4 and TRBJ2-5; TRBD2 aligns across 9 bases. CDR3 length equals 14 residues. J was trimmed by 7 bases and V by 2 bases; bases with no gene match: 5. The CDR3 bases are TGTGCCAGCAGTTTAAGGACTAGCGAAGGGACCCAGTACTTC. It is translated as CASSLRTSEGTQYF.

This clonotype was seen only a few times. The chain couples TRBV19 to TRBJ2-5; 9 nucleotides match TRBD2. Germline CDR1 and CDR2: LNHDA and SQIVND (reference sequence). CDR3 length: 15 amino acids. The J segment lost 5 bases and the V segment lost 1 base, leaving 5 bases of the junction unmatched. The CDR3 spells CASSIGGRARETQYF. The CDR3 DNA reads as TGTGCCAGTAGTATAGGCGGGAGGGCCCGGGAGACCCAGTACTTC.

This clonotype came up a few times. The V gene is TRBV5-1, the J gene TRBJ1-1; no firm D call. Trimming took 4 bases from V and 5 from J, leaving 12 bases between them. Per germline, CDR1 SGHRS and CDR2 YFSETQ. The CDR3 contains 13 residues. The DNA for the CDR3 is TGCGCCAGCAGCCCCGTTAGGCCGACTGAAGCTTTCTTT. Translated: CASSPVRPTEAFF.

This clonotype was counted ten times or more. The rearrangement uses TRBV7-9 and TRBJ2-3; D may match TRBD1 or TRBD2 (7 bases each). Trimming shortened V by 3 bases and J by 0 bases, and 16 bases separated the two germline ends. The CDR3 contains 17 residues. Germline V gene lookup returns CDR1 SEHNR and CDR2 FQNEAQ (reference sequence). The CDR3 sequence is CASSFPLQGGSTDTQYF. In DNA form, the CDR3 reads TGTGCCAGCAGCTTCCCCCTTCAGGGGGGGAGCACAGATACGCAGTATTTT.

This clonotype appeared a few times. The chain combines TRBV24-1 with TRBJ2-5; D might be TRBD2 (6 bases). Germline V gene lookup returns CDR1 KGHDR and CDR2 SFDVKD. The V end lost 4 bases, the J end lost 4 bases, and 15 bases lay between the germline ends. The CDR3 is made up of 15 amino acids. The CDR3 nucleotides are TGTGCCACCAGTGAACCAACGGGGGACTTAGAGACCCAGTACTTC. The encoded protein is CATSEPTGDLETQYF.

This chain connects TRBV12-3 or TRBV12-4 to TRBJ2-1; D may be TRBD2 (5 bases). The ends were cut back, 0 bases at V and 6 bases at J, with 12 bases in the middle. This CDR3 has 15 amino acids. In nucleotides, the CDR3 is TGTGCCAGCAGTTTAGCGGGAGTCGTCATCAATGAGCAGTTCTTC. Protein sequence: CASSLAGVVINEQFF.

This clonotype was picked up a small number of times. The V gene is TRBV6-1, the J gene TRBJ1-3, with 7 nucleotides matching TRBD1. CDR1 is MNHNS and CDR2 is SASEGT in the germline V gene. The ends lost 5 bases at V and 5 bases at J; junction bases unmatched: 9. The CDR3 is made up of 15 amino acids. CDR3 amino acids: CASSSQTGSRNTIYF. The CDR3 coding sequence is TGTGCCAGCAGTTCACAGACAGGGTCGCGAAACACCATATATTTT.

This clonotype showed up just a few times. The chain carries TRBV7-3 and TRBJ2-5; TRBD2 matches at 7 bases. There are 15 residues in the CDR3. The germline V gene has CDR1 SGHTA and CDR2 FQGTGA. Germline trimming cut 4 bases from V and 4 bases from J; bases unmatched to any gene: 9. In nucleotides, the CDR3 is TGTGCCAGCAGCTCCGGCCCGGGACTAATAGAGACCCAGTACTTC. Amino acids: CASSSGPGLIETQYF.

The chain recombines TRBV20-1 with TRBJ2-7; 9 nucleotides agree with TRBD2. The length of the CDR3 is 14 residues. V lost 1 base to trimming and J lost 5 bases; unmatched junction nucleotides: 6. Germline loops: CDR1 DFQATT, CDR2 SNEGSKA (reference sequence). The CDR3 loop reads CSARGGGRVHEQYF. The CDR3 bases are TGCAGTGCTAGAGGTGGCGGGAGGGTCCACGAGCAGTACTTC.

The chain recombines TRBV7-2 with TRBJ2-1, with 13 bases lining up with TRBD2. The CDR3 runs to 15 residues. From germline, CDR1 is SGHTA and CDR2 FQGNSA. J gave up 9 bases and V 5 bases, and 7 bases lay outside the gene matches. The CDR3 nucleotides are TGTGCCAGCAGCCCACTAGCGGGGGGGGCGGCTGAGCAGTTCTTC. Translated: CASSPLAGGAAEQFF.